These T cell receptor beta chains were read from a single sample in a study of blood T cells in healthy people across ages. Each CDR3 protein is one row after TCRdb ran MiXCR on the 5' RACE reads. The table records around 800,000 distinct CDR3 sequences, 53% of them present only once. The sample taken for sequencing was blood. These receptor sequences come from a man at least 80 years old in good health. Each CDR3 is given with its conserved first and last residue. A D gene is named only where the DNA matches it firmly. Only some rows state a clone size, as once, few, many or a class for expanded clones.

d_gene: TRBD2; abundance: -; j_gene: TRBJ2-7; v_gene: TRBV3-1; CDR3nt: TGTGCCAGCAGCCAAGATGGCGGGAGCGCTCCCTACGAGCAGTACTTC; CDR3aa: CASSQDGGSAPYEQYF
d_gene: -; abundance: once; j_gene: TRBJ2-7; v_gene: TRBV29-1; CDR3nt: TGCAGCGCCCTGGGGGGGGCGATGGGCGAGCAGTACTTC; CDR3aa: CSALGGAMGEQYF
d_gene: TRBD2; abundance: few; j_gene: TRBJ2-3; v_gene: TRBV19; CDR3nt: TGTGCCAGTAGTATTGCGGCGGGAGGGGTCGATACGCAGTATTTT; CDR3aa: CASSIAAGGVDTQYF
d_gene: -; abundance: -; j_gene: TRBJ2-7; v_gene: TRBV20-1; CDR3nt: TGCAGTGCTAGTGGGCAGGGTATTCCCTACGAGCAGTACTTC; CDR3aa: CSASGQGIPYEQYF
d_gene: -; abundance: -; j_gene: TRBJ1-2; v_gene: TRBV20-1; CDR3nt: TGCAGTGCTGGGATCCGTACCAACTATGGCTACACCTTC; CDR3aa: CSAGIRTNYGYTF
d_gene: -; abundance: -; j_gene: TRBJ2-1; v_gene: TRBV6-5; CDR3nt: TGTGCCAGCAGTGAAACAGGTAGCTCCTACAATGAACAGTTCTTC; CDR3aa: CASSETGSSYNEQFF
d_gene: -; abundance: -; j_gene: TRBJ2-1; v_gene: TRBV20-1; CDR3nt: TGCAGTGCCGGACACTATGAGCAGTTCTTC; CDR3aa: CSAGHYEQFF
d_gene: TRBD2; abundance: -; j_gene: TRBJ2-7; v_gene: TRBV29-1; CDR3nt: TGCAGCGTTGTGGGACTAGCGGGAGGAGGCGAGCAGTACTTC; CDR3aa: CSVVGLAGGGEQYF
d_gene: TRBD2; abundance: few; j_gene: TRBJ2-7; v_gene: TRBV5-1; CDR3nt: TGCGCCAGCAGCTCCACTAGCGGGAGTGGGTACGAGCAGTACTTC; CDR3aa: CASSSTSGSGYEQYF
d_gene: -; abundance: few; j_gene: TRBJ1-4; v_gene: TRBV18; CDR3nt: TGTGCCAGCTCACCCCGACGGGAAACCAATGAAAAACTGTTTTTT; CDR3aa: CASSPRRETNEKLFF
d_gene: TRBD2; abundance: -; j_gene: TRBJ2-1; v_gene: TRBV27; CDR3nt: TGTGCCAGCACCCTCTTGGGGACTAGCGGGAGGGGTAATGAGCAGTTCTTC; CDR3aa: CASTLLGTSGRGNEQFF
d_gene: -; abundance: -; j_gene: TRBJ2-1; v_gene: TRBV20-1; CDR3nt: TGCAGTGCTAGAGATATTCGCGGGGGCGCTTTCCGGGGGGAGCAGTTCTTC; CDR3aa: CSARDIRGGAFRGEQFF
d_gene: -; abundance: many; j_gene: TRBJ2-7; v_gene: TRBV3-1; CDR3nt: TGTGCCAGCAGCCAGTCTAGCTACGAGCAGTACTTC; CDR3aa: CASSQSSYEQYF
d_gene: -; abundance: many; j_gene: TRBJ2-5; v_gene: TRBV7-7; CDR3nt: TGTGCTAGCAGCCCCCAATCCGGGACTTCACAAGAGACCCAGTACTTC; CDR3aa: CASSPQSGTSQETQYF
d_gene: TRBD1; abundance: few; j_gene: TRBJ1-5; v_gene: TRBV15; CDR3nt: TGTGCCACCAGCAGGGGAGACAGGGGGGATCAGCCCCAGCATTTT; CDR3aa: CATSRGDRGDQPQHF
d_gene: -; abundance: -; j_gene: TRBJ2-7; v_gene: TRBV9; CDR3nt: TGTGCCAGCACCCCAGTCGGCGGACCTTACGAGCAGTACTTC; CDR3aa: CASTPVGGPYEQYF
d_gene: -; abundance: -; j_gene: TRBJ1-4; v_gene: TRBV7-2; CDR3nt: TGTGCCAGCAGCTCGGTCCGGGCTAATGAAAAAGTGTTTTTT; CDR3aa: CASSSVRANEKVFF
d_gene: TRBD1; abundance: -; j_gene: TRBJ2-3; v_gene: TRBV20-1; CDR3nt: TGCAGTGCTATAATACAGGGGTGGGAGAGAGAGCGAGGGGATACGCAGTATTTT; CDR3aa: CSAIIQGWERERGDTQYF
d_gene: -; abundance: -; j_gene: TRBJ2-5; v_gene: TRBV9; CDR3nt: TGTGCCAGCAGCGCGGGGGTAAAAGAGACCCAGTACTTC; CDR3aa: CASSAGVKETQYF
d_gene: TRBD2; abundance: -; j_gene: TRBJ2-1; v_gene: TRBV24-1; CDR3nt: TGTGCCACCACGAGCGGGAGCAACGATGAGCAGTTCTTC; CDR3aa: CATTSGSNDEQFF
d_gene: -; abundance: -; j_gene: TRBJ2-3; v_gene: TRBV5-1; CDR3nt: TGCGCCAGCAGCTTGGAAGGTACCCCAGATACGCAGTATTTT; CDR3aa: CASSLEGTPDTQYF
d_gene: -; abundance: few; j_gene: TRBJ2-3; v_gene: TRBV7-3; CDR3nt: TGTGCCAGCAGCCTGGGAGAGGGTGGCCGACAGCAGTATTTT; CDR3aa: CASSLGEGGRQQYF
d_gene: TRBD2; abundance: few; j_gene: TRBJ2-7; v_gene: TRBV20-1; CDR3nt: TGCAGTGCCTCGGGGACTAGCGGGAGGGTGAAGTACTTC; CDR3aa: CSASGTSGRVKYF
d_gene: TRBD2; abundance: -; j_gene: TRBJ2-7; v_gene: TRBV5-1; CDR3nt: TGCGCCAGCAGCTTGGAGAGCGGGAGGGCCTCCTACGAGCAGTACTTC; CDR3aa: CASSLESGRASYEQYF
d_gene: -; abundance: few; j_gene: TRBJ2-4; v_gene: TRBV15; CDR3nt: TGTGCCACCAGCAGAGCTAGCATGGAGGAGCAGTACTTC; CDR3aa: CATSRASMEEQYF
d_gene: TRBD1; abundance: many; j_gene: TRBJ2-5; v_gene: TRBV29-1; CDR3nt: TGCAGCCAAGGACAGGGCCAAGAGACCCAGTACTTC; CDR3aa: CSQGQGQETQYF
d_gene: -; abundance: few; j_gene: TRBJ1-2; v_gene: TRBV12-3/TRBV12-4; CDR3nt: TGTGCCAGCAGTTTTCTACAGACCGTCTATGGCTACACCTTC; CDR3aa: CASSFLQTVYGYTF
d_gene: -; abundance: few; j_gene: TRBJ1-1; v_gene: TRBV5-1; CDR3nt: TGCGCCAGCAGGGGGTGGGGTAACACTGAAGCTTTCTTT; CDR3aa: CASRGWGNTEAFF
d_gene: -; abundance: -; j_gene: TRBJ2-3; v_gene: TRBV7-3; CDR3nt: TGTGCCAGCAGCTTCGTGAGGCGGGTTAGCACAGATACGCAGTATTTT; CDR3aa: CASSFVRRVSTDTQYF
d_gene: TRBD1; abundance: -; j_gene: TRBJ2-7; v_gene: TRBV12-5; CDR3nt: TGTGCTAGTGGAATAGACAGGGGCTACGAGCAGTACTTC; CDR3aa: CASGIDRGYEQYF
d_gene: TRBD1; abundance: -; j_gene: TRBJ1-2; v_gene: TRBV15; CDR3nt: TGTGCCACCAGCTTTGGCAGGGGGTCCCTTTTGAACTATGGCTACACCTTC; CDR3aa: CATSFGRGSLLNYGYTF
d_gene: -; abundance: -; j_gene: TRBJ1-5; v_gene: TRBV6-1; CDR3nt: TGTGCCAGCAATCCGACAGGCCTTAGCAATCAGCCCCAGCATTTT; CDR3aa: CASNPTGLSNQPQHF
d_gene: -; abundance: -; j_gene: TRBJ1-1; v_gene: TRBV7-2; CDR3nt: TGTGCCAGCAGACCCGGGGGGAGGAACACTGAAGCTTTCTTT; CDR3aa: CASRPGGRNTEAFF
d_gene: TRBD2; abundance: few; j_gene: TRBJ2-7; v_gene: TRBV4-2; CDR3nt: TGTGCCAGCAGCCAAGGGTCTAGCGGGATAAAGTCCCACGAGCAGTACTTC; CDR3aa: CASSQGSSGIKSHEQYF
d_gene: -; abundance: few; j_gene: TRBJ2-1; v_gene: TRBV7-2; CDR3nt: TGTGCCAGCAGCTTTCGCCGGGTGCACAATGAGCAGTTCTTC; CDR3aa: CASSFRRVHNEQFF
d_gene: -; abundance: -; j_gene: TRBJ2-5; v_gene: TRBV2; CDR3nt: TGTGCCAGCAGAGATAGTCTAGCCGTCCAAGAGACCCAGTACTTC; CDR3aa: CASRDSLAVQETQYF
d_gene: -; abundance: few; j_gene: TRBJ2-3; v_gene: TRBV7-3; CDR3nt: TGTGCCAGCAGCTCCTCAGGGGCTAGCACAGATACGCAGTATTTT; CDR3aa: CASSSSGASTDTQYF
d_gene: -; abundance: -; j_gene: TRBJ1-4; v_gene: TRBV7-9; CDR3nt: TGTGCCAGCAGCGGAGGGGACCGGGGCATAAATGAAAAACTGTTTTTT; CDR3aa: CASSGGDRGINEKLFF
d_gene: TRBD1; abundance: -; j_gene: TRBJ2-5; v_gene: TRBV5-1; CDR3nt: TGCGCCAGCAGCCAGGGGGTTCCGGTAGAGACCCAGTACTTC; CDR3aa: CASSQGVPVETQYF
d_gene: TRBD2; abundance: -; j_gene: TRBJ2-7; v_gene: TRBV28; CDR3nt: TGTGCCAGCAGTTTAGGAGGAGCGGGAGTGAGAAACGAGCAGTACTTC; CDR3aa: CASSLGGAGVRNEQYF
d_gene: -; abundance: -; j_gene: TRBJ2-7; v_gene: TRBV27; CDR3nt: TGTGCCAGCAGTTGGAGGGCAGACTACGAGCAGTACTTC; CDR3aa: CASSWRADYEQYF
d_gene: TRBD1; abundance: -; j_gene: TRBJ2-6; v_gene: TRBV7-2; CDR3nt: TGTGCCAGCAGCTTAGCTGCCGGGACAGGGAGCTCTGGGGCCAACGTCCTGACTTTC; CDR3aa: CASSLAAGTGSSGANVLTF
d_gene: -; abundance: few; j_gene: TRBJ2-6; v_gene: TRBV7-3; CDR3nt: TGTGCCAGCAGCTTATCGGGACGGCGCTCTGGGGCCAACGTCCTGACTTTC; CDR3aa: CASSLSGRRSGANVLTF
d_gene: TRBD1; abundance: -; j_gene: TRBJ1-6; v_gene: TRBV9; CDR3nt: TGTGCCAGCAGCGTGGGGACAGGTCTTAATTCACCCCTCCACTTT; CDR3aa: CASSVGTGLNSPLHF
d_gene: TRBD2; abundance: -; j_gene: TRBJ2-7; v_gene: TRBV10-3; CDR3nt: TGTGCCATCAGTGAGTCGCAGCGGGGTCACGAGCAGTACTTC; CDR3aa: CAISESQRGHEQYF
d_gene: TRBD2; abundance: once; j_gene: TRBJ2-1; v_gene: TRBV20-1; CDR3nt: TGCAGTACTAGATCCTTAGCGGGAGGATACAATGAGCAGTTCTTC; CDR3aa: CSTRSLAGGYNEQFF
d_gene: -; abundance: many; j_gene: TRBJ2-7; v_gene: TRBV20-1; CDR3nt: TGCAGTGCGGCCGACAGGTCCTACGAGCAGTACTTC; CDR3aa: CSAADRSYEQYF